This T cell receptor beta chain was recorded in a study of blood T cell repertoires in COVID-19. Per the original data handling: Counts of nucleated cells, estimated from reference gene primer amplification, were obtained. TCRdb's table, derived via immunoSEQ multiplex PCR, lists solely in-frame clones and lacks some. V and J calls and clone size are given by that table; D and trimming were obtained from the DNA. The table shows tens of thousands of clones, with roughly 80% occurring only once. The CDR3 consists of 16 residues. V was clipped by 5 bases and J by 1 base, with 16 bases between them. The germline CDR1 and CDR2 sequences are MDHEN and SYDVKM.

The TCR was taken from a man at least 80 years old with active or convalescent COVID-19. The sequencing input was peripheral blood. The chain joins TRBV28 to TRBJ2-3; TRBD1 might be the D (6 bases). The chain's CDR3 is CASSPRRGYGTDTQYF. The CDR3 coding sequence is TGTGCCAGCAGTCCACGCAGGGGATACGGCACAGATACGCAGTATTTT.